This T cell receptor (beta chain) was captured by sequencing in a study of shared T cell receptors in the human thymus. Using immunoSEQ multiplex PCR, the repertoire was profiled, and TCRdb retains in-frame clones only, with some absent. In the table there are roughly 710,000 clones, 80% to 90% of which are singletons. Germline-derived CDR1 and CDR2 are LGHNT and FRNRAP. V lost 5 bases and J lost 8, with 21 bases in between. The CDR3 runs 16 residues. This sample was shared with a second study, whose subject was human thymus T cells. As reported in that work: The study used thymus tissue resected during corrective heart surgery. Use of V and J genes seemed skewed within the thymic and blood repertoires.

The chain employs TRBV12-5 and TRBJ2-2; possible D gene TRBD2, 6 bases. Sequences were obtained from thymocytes. The sequence was collected from a girl younger than two with a congenital heart defect. The CDR3 sequence: CASGGDSRACAGELFF. In nucleotides, the CDR3 is TGTGCTAGTGGTGGGGACTCCCGAGCTTGTGCGGGGGAGCTGTTTTTT.